One sample yielded the 7 T cell receptor beta chains listed below, sequenced in a study of T cells after yellow fever vaccination. Each CDR3 protein gets one entry after TCRdb re-called the 5' RACE reads with MiXCR. Of roughly 150,000 distinct CDR3 sequences listed, less than 9.5% were seen once; the top ten hold roughly 0.73%. Sequencing was performed on CD4+ T cells sorted from PBMCs, taken 5 days after the yellow fever booster vaccination. These receptor sequences come from a man aged 30 to 45 who received the YFV17D yellow fever vaccine.

This clonotype was detected ten times or more. The chain carries TRBV4-3 and TRBJ2-5; 9 bases are a match to TRBD1. Germline V gene sequence: CDR1 LGHNA, CDR2 YSLEER. The CDR3 is made up of 15 amino acids. Unmatched junction bases numbered 5, after V lost 2 bases and J lost 4 bases. CDR3 region: CASSQMTGGVETQYF. In DNA, the CDR3 is TGCGCCAGCAGCCAAATGACAGGGGGGGTAGAGACCCAGTACTTC.

In its sample, this clonotype was seen many times. This chain joins TRBV2 and TRBJ1-5, with D unclear. The germline gives CDR1 SNHLY, CDR2 FYNNEI. This CDR3 has 14 residues. Trimming took 7 bases from V and 3 from J, leaving 13 bases between them. The CDR3 spells CASTADSVNQPQHF. Here the CDR3 DNA reads TGTGCCAGCACTGCGGACTCGGTCAATCAGCCCCAGCATTTT. The full variable domain, in which reference TRBV2 and TRBJ1-5 provide the parts outside the CDR3, is EPEVTQTPSHQVTQMGQEVILRCVPISNHLYFYWYRQILGQKVEFLVSFYNNEISEKSEIFDDQFSVERPDGSNFTLKIRSTKLEDSAMYFCASTADSVNQPQHFGDGTRLSIL.

This clonotype was counted many times. The chain is built from TRBV20-1 and TRBJ2-5; D remains unclear. Germline V CDR1 and CDR2: DFQATT, SNEGSKA (reference sequence). V lost 3 bases, J lost 1 base, and 15 bases lay in between. The CDR3 spans 15 residues. The CDR3 DNA reads as TGCAGTGCTAGTTTGAGTGCCGGACGCCAAGAGACCCAGTACTTC. The encoded protein is CSASLSAGRQETQYF.

As to this clonotype: Possible read error: a much larger clone is one base away. The V gene is TRBV12-3 or TRBV12-4, the J gene TRBJ1-2; TRBD1 might be the D (5 bases). Trimming left V 3 bases short and J 2 bases short, with 10 bases between. The length of the CDR3 is 14 residues. In DNA, the CDR3 is TGTGCCAGCAGTTTTTACCGACAGAACTATGGCTACACCTTC. Protein sequence: CASSFYRQNYGYTF.

This clonotype was seen a few times. The chain recombines TRBV19 with TRBJ2-7; maybe TRBD1 (5 bases). The CDR3 spans 13 residues. Germline values: CDR1 LNHDA, CDR2 SQIVND (reference sequence). V dropped 5 bases and J dropped 0 bases, with 8 bases sitting between them. Written as DNA, the CDR3 is TGTGCCAGTAGTCTGACAGCCTCCTACGAGCAGTACTTC. This translates into CASSLTASYEQYF.

This clonotype was counted ten times or more. This chain uses TRBV18 with TRBJ2-2; weak D call: TRBD1 (6 bases). CDR1 and CDR2 from the germline V gene are KGHSH and LQKENI. V lost 6 bases, J lost 4 bases, and 12 bases lay in between. This CDR3 is built from 14 residues. CDR3 DNA: TGTGCCAGCTCCGCGGACAGAAGCACCGGGGAGCTGTTTTTT. It translates to CASSADRSTGELFF.

In regard to this clonotype: A much more abundant neighbour one base away suggests this may be a read error. The chain employs TRBV20-1 and TRBJ2-1, with TRBD2 identical over 7 bases. The CDR3 is 16 residues long. The germline CDR1 and CDR2 sequences are DFQATT and SNEGSKA (reference sequence). The CDR3 DNA is TGCTGTGCTAGAGATTGGGTTAGCGGGTCTTACAATGAGCAGTTCTTC. Protein sequence: CCARDWVSGSYNEQFF.